Presented here are 6 T cell receptor beta chains from one specimen sequenced in a study of CD8 T cells in ankylosing spondylitis. From the 5' RACE reads, TCRdb called clonotypes with MiXCR, one entry per CDR3 protein. The table shows a few hundred thousand distinct CDR3 sequences, with about 10% occurring only once. Specimen: blood, either unsorted or a sorted T cell fraction (not recorded which). These receptors were taken from a male donor with ankylosing spondylitis or in good health (not recorded which).

For the CDR3, the DNA is TGCGCCAGCAGCCAATTATTCGGGGAGCTGTTTTTT. It encodes CASSQLFGELFF. The chain couples TRBV4-1 to TRBJ2-2; D remains ambiguous. Trimming left V 2 bases short and J 7 bases short, with 5 bases between. Germline loops: CDR1 MGHRA, CDR2 YSYEKL. This CDR3 is 12 amino acids long.

The rearrangement links TRBV19 to TRBJ1-5, with D unclear. Germline V gives CDR1 LNHDA, CDR2 SQIVND (reference sequence). The CDR3 length is 16 residues. The germline V and J ends were trimmed by 7 bases and 3 bases, with 19 bases remaining between them. The CDR3 loop is CASTPQAPVLNQPQHF. In DNA form, the CDR3 reads TGTGCCAGTACCCCGCAAGCGCCAGTTCTCAATCAGCCCCAGCATTTT.

This clonotype was recorded many times. The V gene is TRBV29-1, the J gene TRBJ2-1; D might be TRBD1 or TRBD2, each matching 5 bases. There are 13 residues in the CDR3. The V gene's germline CDR1 is SQVTM and CDR2 ANQGSEA. Trimming cost V 7 bases and J 10 bases, with 20 bases left between them. The CDR3 DNA reads TGCAGCGCGGGGAAAGGGGTCGGCAACGAGCAGTTCTTC. Translating gives CSAGKGVGNEQFF.

This clonotype was observed many times. V is TRBV6-1 and J is TRBJ2-7; D might be TRBD1 (5 bases). The CDR3 length is 13 residues. The V end lost 6 bases, the J end lost 3 bases, and 12 bases lay between the germline ends. Germline CDR1 MNHNS, CDR2 SASEGT. The DNA for the CDR3 is TGTGCCAGCAGGCGACAGTTAAACTACGAGCAGTACTTC. It is translated as CASRRQLNYEQYF.

The chain carries TRBV7-2 and TRBJ2-3; TRBD1 or TRBD2 may be the D gene (5 bases each). Trimming left V 3 bases short and J 7 bases short, with 11 bases between. Germline V CDR1 and CDR2: SGHTA, FQGNSA. The CDR3 loop spans 13 amino acids. CDR3 sequence (DNA): TGTGCCAGCAGCTTTCTTGGGGGATATACGCAGTATTTT. Its translation: CASSFLGGYTQYF.

This clonotype was counted only a few times. The J gene is TRBJ2-5, the V gene TRBV4-1; D may be TRBD1 (6 bases). V was clipped by 6 bases and J by 4 bases, with 21 bases between them. The germline V gene has CDR1 MGHRA and CDR2 YSYEKL. CDR3 length: 16 residues. In DNA, the CDR3 is TGCGCCAGCAGTCAGACAGGAGCTTCAGGTTCAGAGACCCAGTACTTC. It encodes CASSQTGASGSETQYF.